This entry is about one TCR beta chain. Its antigen remains unidentified. The data were obtained in a study of cytomegalovirus exposure and HLA in healthy donors. The study's findings and limits: Published work reported that the classifier diagnosed cytomegalovirus status with high specificity and sensitivity. Most TCRs appeared rarely, but some public TCRs recurred in many donors.

Libraries were prepared by immunoSEQ multiplex PCR; TCRdb keeps only in-frame clonotypes and omits some of them. Of a few hundred thousand clones in the sample, 85% to 90% are singletons; the top ten hold about 0.86%. The material sequenced was PBMCs. The receptor's source is a woman aged 18-29 years in good health and CMV-seronegative.

The CDR3 loop is CASSLAKRESSYNEQFF. CDR3 DNA sequence: TGTGCCAGCAGCTTAGCCAAGCGGGAGAGCTCCTACAATGAGCAGTTCTTC. V is TRBV7-6 and J is TRBJ2-1; 8 nucleotides line up with TRBD2. Per the germline V gene, CDR1 is SGHVS and CDR2 is FNYEAQ. CDR3 length: 17 residues. V shed 0 bases, J shed 0 bases, and the junction held 4 bases outside the gene matches.